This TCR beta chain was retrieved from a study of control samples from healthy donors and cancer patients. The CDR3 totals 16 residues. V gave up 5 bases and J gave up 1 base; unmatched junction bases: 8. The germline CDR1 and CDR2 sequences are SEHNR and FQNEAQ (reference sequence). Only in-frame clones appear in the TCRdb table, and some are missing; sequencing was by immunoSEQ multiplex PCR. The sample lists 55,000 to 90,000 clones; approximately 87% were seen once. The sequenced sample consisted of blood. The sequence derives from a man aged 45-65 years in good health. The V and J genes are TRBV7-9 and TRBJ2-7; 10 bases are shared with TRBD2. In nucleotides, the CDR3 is TGTGCCAGCAGCCTCCTTAGCGGGAGGTCTTCCTACGAGCAGTACTTC. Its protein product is CASSLLSGRSSYEQYF. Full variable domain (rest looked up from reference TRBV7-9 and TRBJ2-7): DTGVSQNPRHKITKRGQNVTFRCDPISEHNRLYWYRQTLGQGPEFLTYFQNEAQLEKSRLLSDRFSAERPKGSFSTLEIQRTEQGDSAMYLCASSLLSGRSSYEQYFGPGTRLTVT.